This TCR beta chain stems from a study of T cells in Graves' hyperthyroidism and ophthalmopathy. Cells are PBMCs isolated from about 10 ml of fresh blood. This CDR3 is built from 15 residues. With 7 bases clipped from V and 3 bases from J, the junction kept 9 bases outside the gene matches. From germline, CDR1 is SEHNR and CDR2 FQNEAQ (reference sequence). The table lists this clonotype with many counts. The investigators amplified TCR beta CDR3 regions from RNA transcripts. Using the HTBI primer set, a first-round RT-PCR was run on the TCR CDR3. TCRdb used MiXCR to reprocess the multiplex PCR reads, holding one entry per CDR3 protein. The sample lists 550,000 to 850,000 distinct CDR3 sequences, 18% occurring once.

This sequence was found in a woman aged 45-65 years with Graves' hyperthyroidism that later progressed to Graves' ophthalmopathy. The V call is TRBV7-9, the J call TRBJ2-1; 7 nucleotides line up with TRBD1. Sequencing was performed on blood. In DNA, the CDR3 is TGTGCCAGCAACCCCCTGACAGGGAGCTACAATGAGCAGTTCTTC. Residues: CASNPLTGSYNEQFF.